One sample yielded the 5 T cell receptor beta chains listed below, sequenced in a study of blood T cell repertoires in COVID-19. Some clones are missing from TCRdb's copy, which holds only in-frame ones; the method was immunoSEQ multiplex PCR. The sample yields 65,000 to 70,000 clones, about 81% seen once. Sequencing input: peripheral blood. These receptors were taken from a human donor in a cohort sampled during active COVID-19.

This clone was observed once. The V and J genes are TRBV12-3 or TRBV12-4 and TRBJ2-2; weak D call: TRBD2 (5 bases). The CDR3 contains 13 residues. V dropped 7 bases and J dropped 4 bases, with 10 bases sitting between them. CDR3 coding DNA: TGTGCCAGCACTCTAAGCGGCACCGGGGAGCTGTTTTTT. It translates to CASTLSGTGELFF.

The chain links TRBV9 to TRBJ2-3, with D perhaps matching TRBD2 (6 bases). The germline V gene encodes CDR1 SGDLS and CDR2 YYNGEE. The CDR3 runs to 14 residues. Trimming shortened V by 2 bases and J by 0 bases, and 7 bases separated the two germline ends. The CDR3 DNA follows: TGTGCCAGCAGCGTCGGAGGGAGCACAGATACGCAGTATTTT. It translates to CASSVGGSTDTQYF.

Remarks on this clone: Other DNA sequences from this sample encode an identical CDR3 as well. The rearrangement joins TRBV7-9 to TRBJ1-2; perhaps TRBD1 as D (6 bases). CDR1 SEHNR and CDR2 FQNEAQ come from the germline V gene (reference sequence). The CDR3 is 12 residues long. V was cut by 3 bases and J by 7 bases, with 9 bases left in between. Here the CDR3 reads CASSLGGGGYTF. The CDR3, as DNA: TGTGCCAGCAGCTTGGGAGGGGGTGGCTACACCTTC.

CDR3 sequence reads: CASSEGRDTSYEQYF. DNA of the CDR3: TGTGCCAGCAGTGAAGGTAGGGACACCTCCTACGAGCAGTACTTC. This chain links TRBV2 with TRBJ2-7; maybe TRBD1 (6 bases). Looked up from germline, CDR1 is SNHLY and CDR2 is FYNNEI. The ends were cut back, 1 base at V and 0 bases at J, with 10 bases in the middle. The CDR3 is 15 amino acids. Variable domain in full (rest from reference TRBV2 and TRBJ2-7): EPEVTQTPSHQVTQMGQEVILRCVPISNHLYFYWYRQILGQKVEFLVSFYNNEISEKSEIFDDQFSVERPDGSNFTLKIRSTKLEDSAMYFCASSEGRDTSYEQYFGPGTRLTVT.

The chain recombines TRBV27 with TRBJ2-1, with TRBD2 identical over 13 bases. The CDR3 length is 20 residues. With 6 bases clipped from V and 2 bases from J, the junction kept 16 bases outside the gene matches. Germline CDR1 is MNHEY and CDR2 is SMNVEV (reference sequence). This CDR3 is CASSTPHTELAGGPYNEQFF. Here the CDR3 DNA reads TGTGCCAGCAGCACCCCCCACACGGAACTAGCGGGAGGGCCCTACAATGAGCAGTTCTTC.